The 2 T cell receptor beta chains given below trace back to one sample, sequenced in a study of T cells in Graves' hyperthyroidism and ophthalmopathy. TCR beta CDR3 regions were amplified from RNA transcripts. The HTBI set primed first-round TCR CDR3 RT-PCR. In TCRdb, the multiplex PCR reads were re-called with MiXCR into one record per CDR3 protein. The sample lists hundreds of thousands of distinct CDR3 sequences; more than 12% were seen once. What was sequenced was blood. The receptors shown here come from a woman aged 45-65 years with Graves' ophthalmopathy.

In its sample, this clonotype was seen many times. The chain has TRBV6-2 or TRBV6-3 and TRBJ2-1, with 7 bases lining up with TRBD2. Looked up from germline, CDR1 is MNHEY and CDR2 is SVGEGT. With 6 bases clipped from V and 0 bases from J, the junction kept 5 bases outside the gene matches. The CDR3 is made up of 15 amino acids. CDR3 protein: CASRITSVSYNEQFF. The CDR3 nucleotides are TGTGCCAGCAGGATAACTAGCGTCTCCTACAATGAGCAGTTCTTC.

This clonotype was found a few times. The chain has TRBV28 and TRBJ1-5; 9 nucleotides line up with TRBD1. Unmatched junction bases numbered 20, after V lost 3 bases and J lost 2 bases. The germline CDR1 and CDR2 sequences are MDHEN and SYDVKM. CDR3 length equals 21 residues. In DNA, the CDR3 is TGTGCCAGCAGTTTTGAGGCCCCGCGGACAGGGGAGAGAATTGGCAATCAGCCCCAGCATTTT. Translation: CASSFEAPRTGERIGNQPQHF.